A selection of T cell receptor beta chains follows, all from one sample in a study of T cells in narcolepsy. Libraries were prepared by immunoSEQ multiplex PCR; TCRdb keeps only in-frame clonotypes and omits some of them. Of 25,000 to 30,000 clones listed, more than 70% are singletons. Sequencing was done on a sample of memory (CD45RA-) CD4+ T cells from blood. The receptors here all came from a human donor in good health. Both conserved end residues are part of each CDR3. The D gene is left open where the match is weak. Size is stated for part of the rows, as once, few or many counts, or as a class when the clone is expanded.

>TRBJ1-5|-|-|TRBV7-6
CASSLAPPGSNQPQHF
TGTGCCAGCAGCTTAGCCCCTCCAGGGAGCAATCAGCCCCAGCATTTT
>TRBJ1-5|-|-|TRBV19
CASRGGASPPNQPQHF
TGTGCCAGTCGAGGGGGGGCCTCCCCCCCCAATCAGCCCCAGCATTTT
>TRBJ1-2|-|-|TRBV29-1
CSVEVGDSYGCTF
-
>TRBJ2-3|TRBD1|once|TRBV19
CASSIGGTESTDTQYF
TGTGCCAGTAGTATAGGGGGGACAGAGAGCACAGATACGCAGTATTTT
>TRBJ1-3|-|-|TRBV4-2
CASSQDWEVGNTIYF
TGTGCCAGCAGCCAAGATTGGGAAGTTGGAAACACCATATATTTT
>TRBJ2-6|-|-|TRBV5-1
CASSLGWGSSSGANVLTF
TGCGCCAGCAGCTTGGGTTGGGGTTCTAGCTCTGGGGCCAACGTCCTGACTTTC
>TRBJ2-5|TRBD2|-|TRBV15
CATSRVTSPQETQYF
TGTGCCACCAGCAGAGTGACTAGCCCCCAAGAGACCCAGTACTTC
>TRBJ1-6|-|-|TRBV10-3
CAISEDRSYNSPLHF
TGTGCCATCAGTGAGGACAGGTCCTATAATTCACCCCTCCACTTT
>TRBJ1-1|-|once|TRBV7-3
CASSLRGQGAIDTEAFF
TGTGCCAGCAGCTTAAGGGGTCAGGGCGCAATAGACACTGAAGCTTTCTTT
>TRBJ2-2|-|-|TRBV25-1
CASSELMGRDTGELFF
TGTGCCAGCAGTGAACTGATGGGAAGAGACACCGGGGAGCTGTTTTTT
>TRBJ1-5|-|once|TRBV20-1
CSASAPGAQHF
TGCAGTGCTAGTGCGCCGGGGGCCCAGCATTTT
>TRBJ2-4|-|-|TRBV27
CASSYRDGNIQYF
TGTGCCAGCAGTTACAGGGACGGAAACATTCAGTACTTC
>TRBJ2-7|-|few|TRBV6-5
CASSLGRGAGEQYF
TGTGCCAGCAGTTTGGGGCGTGGGGCGGGCGAGCAGTACTTC
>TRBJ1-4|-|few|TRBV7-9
CASSYVNGGVNEKLFF
TGTGCCAGCAGCTACGTCAATGGCGGGGTCAACGAAAAACTGTTTTTT
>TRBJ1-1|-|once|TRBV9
CASSPKGFQRGNTEAFF
TGTGCCAGCAGCCCCAAGGGATTCCAACGTGGGAACACTGAAGCTTTCTTT
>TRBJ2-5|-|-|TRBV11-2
CASSPGGDPSTETQYF
TGTGCCAGCAGCCCCGGGGGAGACCCGTCGACAGAGACCCAGTACTTC
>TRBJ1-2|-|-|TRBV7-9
CASIPWGFNYGYTF
TGTGCCAGCATCCCCTGGGGGTTTAACTATGGCTACACCTTC
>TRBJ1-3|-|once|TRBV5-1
CASSLADGNTIYF
TGCGCCAGCAGCTTGGCTGACGGAAACACCATATATTTT
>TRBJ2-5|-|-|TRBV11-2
CASTAPYQETQYF
TGTGCCAGCACGGCCCCTTACCAAGAGACCCAGTACTTC
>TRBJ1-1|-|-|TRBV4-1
CASSQGGYDKMNTEAFF
TGCGCCAGCAGCCAAGGAGGGTACGATAAGATGAACACTGAAGCTTTCTTT
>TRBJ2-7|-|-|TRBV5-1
CASSLVTTGTSYEQYF
TGCGCCAGCAGCTTGGTGACTACAGGGACGTCCTACGAGCAGTACTTC
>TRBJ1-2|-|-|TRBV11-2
CASSQSTIYTLF
TGTGCCAGCAGCCAGTCGACGATATACACTTTATTC
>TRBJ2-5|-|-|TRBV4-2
CASSQDQGTTIQYF
TGTGCCAGCAGCCAAGATCAAGGCACGACGATTCAGTACTTC
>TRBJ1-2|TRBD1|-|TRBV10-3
CAISDRDRARSIYGYTF
TGTGCCATCAGTGACCGGGACAGGGCGAGATCTATCTATGGCTACACCTTC
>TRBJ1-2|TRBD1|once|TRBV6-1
CASSGDRGYYGYTF
TGTGCCAGCAGTGGGGACAGGGGATACTATGGCTACACCTTC
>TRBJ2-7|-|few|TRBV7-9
CASSILDSSEQYF
TGTGCCAGCAGCATCTTAGACAGCAGCGAGCAGTACTTC
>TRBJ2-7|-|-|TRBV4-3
CASSQDLGYEQYF
TGCGCCAGCAGCCAAGATTTGGGATACGAGCAGTACTTC
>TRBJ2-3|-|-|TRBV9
CASSVVDSRPDTQYF
TGTGCCAGCAGCGTAGTGGATAGTCGCCCAGATACGCAGTATTTT